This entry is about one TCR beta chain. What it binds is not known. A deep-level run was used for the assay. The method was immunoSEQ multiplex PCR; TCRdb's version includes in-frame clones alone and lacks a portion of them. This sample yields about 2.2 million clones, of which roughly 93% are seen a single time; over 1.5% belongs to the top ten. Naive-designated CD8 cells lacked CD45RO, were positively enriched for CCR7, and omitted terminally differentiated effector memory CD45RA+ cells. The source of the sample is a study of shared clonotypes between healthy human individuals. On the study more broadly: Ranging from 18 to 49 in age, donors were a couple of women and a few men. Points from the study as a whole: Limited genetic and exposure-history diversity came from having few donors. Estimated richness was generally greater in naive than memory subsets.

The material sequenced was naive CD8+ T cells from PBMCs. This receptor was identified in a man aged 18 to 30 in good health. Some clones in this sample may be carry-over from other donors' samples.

CDR3 bases: TGTGCCAGCAGTCGACTAGCGAGGACAACCTACAATGAGCAGTTCTTC. Amino acids: CASSRLARTTYNEQFF. This rearrangement joins TRBV27 to TRBJ2-1; TRBD2 matches at 8 bases. The germline V gene has CDR1 MNHEY and CDR2 SMNVEV (reference sequence). CDR3 length: 16 amino acids. With 5 bases clipped from V and 2 bases from J, the junction kept 8 bases outside the gene matches.